This entry lists 5 T cell receptor beta chains sequenced from one sample in a study of PD-1 blockade in classical Hodgkin lymphoma. Time point here: cycle 4 day 1 (C4D1), after five to seven weeks of nivolumab. All the patients suffered relapse after autologous stem cell transplantation, and brentuximab vedotin exposure differed. Data came from immunoSEQ multiplex PCR; TCRdb stores just in-frame clones and leaves some out. The sample contains roughly 100,000 clones, approximately 89% of which appear only once. Sample: peripheral blood mononuclear cells (PBMCs), taken before the fourth cycle of nivolumab. These receptors were taken from a human donor with classical Hodgkin lymphoma.

This clone came up once. This sequence joins TRBV4-1 and TRBJ1-1; D is perhaps TRBD1 (6 bases). Looked up from germline, CDR1 is MGHRA and CDR2 is YSYEKL. The CDR3 spans 16 residues. V lost 1 base and J 11 bases, leaving 23 bases between the germline ends. This CDR3 is CASSQATSVTGARAFF. CDR3 coding DNA: TGCGCCAGCAGCCAAGCTACCTCGGTGACAGGAGCTAGGGCTTTCTTT.

The genes are TRBV5-1 and TRBJ2-1, with 13 bases lining up with TRBD2. The CDR3 has 19 amino acids. With V trimmed by 3 bases and J by 0 bases, 9 bases remained unmatched. Germline CDR1 SGHRS, CDR2 YFSETQ. In DNA, the CDR3 is TGCGCCAGCAGCTGGGTGACTAGCGGGAGGAACCCCTCCTACAATGAGCAGTTCTTC. Encoded protein: CASSWVTSGRNPSYNEQFF.

This clone was recorded a few times. J is TRBJ1-1 and V is TRBV18; D not certain. CDR3 length: 12 residues. The germline V gene has CDR1 KGHSH and CDR2 LQKENI. Trimming cost V 4 bases and J 1 base, with 4 bases left between them. DNA of the CDR3: TGTGCCAGCTCACTTCAGAACACTGAAGCTTTCTTT. It translates to CASSLQNTEAFF.

The V gene is TRBV28, the J gene TRBJ1-5; D unresolved. The germline V gene has CDR1 MDHEN and CDR2 SYDVKM. The CDR3 has 14 residues. Trimming removed 3 bases at V and 5 bases at J, with 11 bases between. CDR3 coding DNA: TGTGCCAGCAGTTTTGCCGGGTTCGATCAGCCCCAGCATTTT. It yields the protein CASSFAGFDQPQHF.

The V call is TRBV11-2, the J call TRBJ2-7; D might be TRBD1 or TRBD2, each matching 5 bases. Trimming shortened V by 4 bases and J by 2 bases, and 12 bases separated the two germline ends. Germline lookup yields CDR1 SGHAT and CDR2 FQNNGV. This CDR3 has 14 amino acids. CDR3 loop: CASSSQEGPYEQYF. The CDR3 nucleotides are TGTGCCAGCAGCTCGCAAGAGGGACCCTACGAGCAGTACTTC.